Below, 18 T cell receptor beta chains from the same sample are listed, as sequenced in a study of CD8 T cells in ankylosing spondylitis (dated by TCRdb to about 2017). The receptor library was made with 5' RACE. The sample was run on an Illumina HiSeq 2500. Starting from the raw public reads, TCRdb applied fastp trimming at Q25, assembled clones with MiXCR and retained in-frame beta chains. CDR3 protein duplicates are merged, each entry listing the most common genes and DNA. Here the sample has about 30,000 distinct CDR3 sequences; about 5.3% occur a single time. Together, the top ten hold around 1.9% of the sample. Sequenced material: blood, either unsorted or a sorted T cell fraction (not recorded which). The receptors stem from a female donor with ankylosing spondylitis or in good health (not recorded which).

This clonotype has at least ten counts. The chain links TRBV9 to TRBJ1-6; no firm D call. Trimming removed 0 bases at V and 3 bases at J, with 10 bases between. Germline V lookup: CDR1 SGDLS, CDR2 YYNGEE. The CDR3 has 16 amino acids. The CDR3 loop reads CASSVEGPGYNSPLHF. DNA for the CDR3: TGTGCCAGCAGCGTAGAAGGGCCCGGCTATAATTCACCCCTCCACTTT.

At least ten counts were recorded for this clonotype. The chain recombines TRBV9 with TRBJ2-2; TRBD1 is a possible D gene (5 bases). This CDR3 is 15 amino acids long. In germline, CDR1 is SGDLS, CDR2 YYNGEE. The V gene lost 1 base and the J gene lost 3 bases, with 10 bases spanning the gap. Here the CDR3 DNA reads TGTGCCAGCAGCGTATCAGGGTTACACACCGGGGAGCTGTTTTTT. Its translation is CASSVSGLHTGELFF.

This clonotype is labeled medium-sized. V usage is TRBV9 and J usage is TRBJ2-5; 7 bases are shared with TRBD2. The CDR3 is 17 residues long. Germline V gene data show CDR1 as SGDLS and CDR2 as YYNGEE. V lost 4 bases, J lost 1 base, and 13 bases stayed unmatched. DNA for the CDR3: TGTGCCAGCAGCCCCCACGGGCGGGAGAGGGTCCAAGAGACCCAGTACTTC. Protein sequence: CASSPHGRERVQETQYF.

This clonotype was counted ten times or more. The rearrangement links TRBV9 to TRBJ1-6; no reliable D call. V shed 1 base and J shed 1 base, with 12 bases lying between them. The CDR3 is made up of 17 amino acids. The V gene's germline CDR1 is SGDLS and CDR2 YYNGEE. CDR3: CASSVKGVGSYNSPLHF. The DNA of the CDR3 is TGTGCCAGCAGCGTAAAGGGCGTAGGGTCCTATAATTCACCCCTCCACTTT.

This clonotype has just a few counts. CDR3 sequence reads: CASSVETRGDSPLHF. The CDR3 DNA reads as TGTGCCAGCAGCGTAGAGACGAGGGGCGATTCACCCCTCCACTTT. The chain joins TRBV9 to TRBJ1-6; tentative D call: TRBD1 (5 bases). Germline V gene lookup returns CDR1 SGDLS and CDR2 YYNGEE. V dropped 0 bases and J dropped 8 bases, with 12 bases sitting between them. The CDR3 spans 15 residues. The full variable domain, completed using reference TRBV9 and TRBJ1-6, is DSGVTQTPKHLITATGQRVTLRCSPRSGDLSVYWYQQSLDQGLQFLIQYYNGEERAKGNILERFSAQQFPDLHSELNLSSLELGDSALYFCASSVETRGDSPLHFGNGTRLTVT.

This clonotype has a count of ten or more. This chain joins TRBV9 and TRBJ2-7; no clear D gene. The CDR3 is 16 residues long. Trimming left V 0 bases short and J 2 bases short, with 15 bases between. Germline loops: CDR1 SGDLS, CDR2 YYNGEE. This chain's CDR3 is CASSVGPSAAPYEQYF. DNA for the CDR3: TGTGCCAGCAGCGTAGGCCCCTCGGCAGCCCCCTACGAGCAGTACTTC.

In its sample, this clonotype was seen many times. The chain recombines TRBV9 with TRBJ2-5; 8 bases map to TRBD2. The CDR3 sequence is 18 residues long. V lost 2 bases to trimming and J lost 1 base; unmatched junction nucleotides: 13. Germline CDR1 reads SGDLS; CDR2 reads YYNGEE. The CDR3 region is CASSVSSRGAPGQETQYF. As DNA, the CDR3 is TGTGCCAGCAGCGTGAGTTCGCGGGGGGCCCCAGGCCAAGAGACCCAGTACTTC.

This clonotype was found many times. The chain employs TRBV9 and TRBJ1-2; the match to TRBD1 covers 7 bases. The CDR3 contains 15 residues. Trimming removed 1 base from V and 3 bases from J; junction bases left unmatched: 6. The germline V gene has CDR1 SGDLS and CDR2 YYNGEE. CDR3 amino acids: CASSVWDSSDYGYTF. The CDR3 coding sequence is TGTGCCAGCAGCGTATGGGACAGCTCTGACTATGGCTACACCTTC.

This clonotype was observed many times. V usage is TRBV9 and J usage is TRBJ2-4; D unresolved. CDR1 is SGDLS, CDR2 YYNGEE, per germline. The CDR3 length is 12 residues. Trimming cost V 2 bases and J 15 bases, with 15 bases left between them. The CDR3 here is CASSVSAPYPYF. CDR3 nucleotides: TGTGCCAGCAGCGTCTCGGCTCCGTATCCGTACTTC.

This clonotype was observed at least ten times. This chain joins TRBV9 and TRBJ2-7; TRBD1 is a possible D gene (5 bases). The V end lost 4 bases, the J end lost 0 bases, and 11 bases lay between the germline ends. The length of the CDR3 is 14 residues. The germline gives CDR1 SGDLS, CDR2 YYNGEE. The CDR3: CASSPGRASYEQYF. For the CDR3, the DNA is TGTGCCAGCAGCCCGGGCAGGGCCTCCTACGAGCAGTACTTC.

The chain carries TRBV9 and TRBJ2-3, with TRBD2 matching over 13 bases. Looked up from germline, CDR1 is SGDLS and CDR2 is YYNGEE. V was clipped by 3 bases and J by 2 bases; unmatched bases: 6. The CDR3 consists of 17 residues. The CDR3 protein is CASSERTSGGYTDTQYF. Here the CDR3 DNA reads TGTGCCAGCAGCGAAAGGACTAGCGGGGGATACACAGATACGCAGTATTTT.

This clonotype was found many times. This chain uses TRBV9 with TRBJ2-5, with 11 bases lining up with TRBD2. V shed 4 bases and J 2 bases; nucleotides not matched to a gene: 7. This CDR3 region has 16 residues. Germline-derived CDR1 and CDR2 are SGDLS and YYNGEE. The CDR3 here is CASSSSTSGKQETQYF. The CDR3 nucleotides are TGTGCCAGCAGCTCCTCGACTAGCGGGAAACAAGAGACCCAGTACTTC.

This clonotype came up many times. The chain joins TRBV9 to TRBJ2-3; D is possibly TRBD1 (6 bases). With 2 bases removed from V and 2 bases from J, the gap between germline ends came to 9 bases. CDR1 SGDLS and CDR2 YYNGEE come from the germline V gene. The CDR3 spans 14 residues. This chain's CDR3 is CASSVMGATDTQYF. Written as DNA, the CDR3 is TGTGCCAGCAGCGTGATGGGGGCCACAGATACGCAGTATTTT.

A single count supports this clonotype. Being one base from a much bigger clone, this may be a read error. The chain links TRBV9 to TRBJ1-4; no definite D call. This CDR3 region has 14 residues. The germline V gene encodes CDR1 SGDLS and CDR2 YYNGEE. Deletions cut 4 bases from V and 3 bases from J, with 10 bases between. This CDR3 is CASSISTANEKLFF. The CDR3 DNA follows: TGTGCCAGCAGCATCTCCACAGCTAATGAAAAACTGTTTTTT.

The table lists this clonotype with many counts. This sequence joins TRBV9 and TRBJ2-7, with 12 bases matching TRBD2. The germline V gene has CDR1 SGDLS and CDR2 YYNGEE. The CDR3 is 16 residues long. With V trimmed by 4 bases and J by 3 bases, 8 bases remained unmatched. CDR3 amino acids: CASSPRLAGDHYEQYF. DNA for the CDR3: TGTGCCAGCAGCCCAAGACTAGCGGGGGATCACTACGAGCAGTACTTC.

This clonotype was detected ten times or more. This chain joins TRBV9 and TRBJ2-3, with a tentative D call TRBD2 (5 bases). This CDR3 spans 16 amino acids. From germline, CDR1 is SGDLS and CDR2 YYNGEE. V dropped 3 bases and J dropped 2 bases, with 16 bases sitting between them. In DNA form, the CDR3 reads TGTGCCAGCAGCGCCGGCCGAGGGTCCTACACAGATACGCAGTATTTT. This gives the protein CASSAGRGSYTDTQYF.

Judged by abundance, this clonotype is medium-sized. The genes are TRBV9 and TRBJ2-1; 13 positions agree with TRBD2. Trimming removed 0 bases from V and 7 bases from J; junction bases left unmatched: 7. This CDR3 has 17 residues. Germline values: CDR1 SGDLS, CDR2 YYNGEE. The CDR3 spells CASSVALAGGPRNEQFF. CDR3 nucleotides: TGTGCCAGCAGCGTAGCACTAGCGGGAGGGCCGAGGAATGAGCAGTTCTTC.

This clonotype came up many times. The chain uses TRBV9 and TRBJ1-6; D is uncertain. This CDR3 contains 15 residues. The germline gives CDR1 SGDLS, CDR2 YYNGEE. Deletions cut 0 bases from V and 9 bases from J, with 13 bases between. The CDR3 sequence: CASSVAEGAGSPLHF. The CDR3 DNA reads TGTGCCAGCAGCGTAGCAGAGGGTGCCGGTTCACCCCTCCACTTT. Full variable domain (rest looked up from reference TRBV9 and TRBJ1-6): DSGVTQTPKHLITATGQRVTLRCSPRSGDLSVYWYQQSLDQGLQFLIQYYNGEERAKGNILERFSAQQFPDLHSELNLSSLELGDSALYFCASSVAEGAGSPLHFGNGTRLTVT.